This TCR beta chain was obtained from a study of cytomegalovirus exposure and HLA in healthy donors. General study findings and limits: Confirmation in vitro established that a few CMV-associated chains were specific for CMV antigens. According to a subsequent analysis, TCR clusters from the first cohort were inclined to appear together in the 120 or so validation repertoires.

Clones were read by immunoSEQ multiplex PCR, and TCRdb kept only the in-frame ones, dropping some. The data hold over 100,000 clones, with around nine tenths observed a single time. Donors were drawn from the 120-subject validation cohort, separate from the roughly 700-subject first cohort. Germline V gene sequence: CDR1 SQVTM, CDR2 ANQGSEA. Losses at the gene ends were 7 bases for V and 9 bases for J; bases not matched to a gene: 7. This CDR3 is built from 12 residues. Regarding this clone: What it binds is unknown.

The genes are TRBV29-1 and TRBJ2-1; 9 bases line up with TRBD2. Sequenced: PBMCs. The source is a woman between 18 and 29 years old in good health and CMV-seronegative. The CDR3 DNA sequence: TGCAGCGGATCGCCGGGACTAGCTGAGCAGTTCTTC. Its protein product is CSGSPGLAEQFF.